The table lists the clone carrying this TCR beta chain with a few counts. The sample comes from a study of T-cell reconstitution after alpha-beta-depleted transplantation in children. As it was prepared, the TCRbeta library received unique molecular identifiers. In TCRdb, the PCR reads were re-called with MiXCR into one record per CDR3 protein. The sample yields some 240,000 distinct CDR3 sequences, around 8.9% seen once. This CDR3 contains 18 residues. The V end was cut by 4 bases, the J end by 8 bases, with 26 bases between. Germline assignment: CDR1 SGHVS and CDR2 FQNEAQ. The sequence derives from a human donor who donated a stem cell graft to a child with SCID. Specimen: PBMCs from the stem cell graft donor, collected from the stem cell graft. The chain links TRBV7-8 to TRBJ1-4; possibly TRBD1 for D (6 bases). The DNA for the CDR3 is TGTGCCAGCAGCTCCGAGCCCGTAACAGGGATCAGCGGGGAAAAACTGTTTTTT. Translating gives CASSSEPVTGISGEKLFF.